These 10 T cell receptor beta chains were sequenced from one sample in a study of blood T cells in healthy people across ages. The authors ran a second PCR of about 6 to 12 cycles using a sample-barcoded 5' primer and a J-beta primer mix. TCRdb reprocessed the 5' RACE reads via MiXCR and lists one record per CDR3 protein. There are about 1.8 million distinct CDR3 sequences in the sample; roughly 50% occur only once, and less than 2.5% lies in the top ten. Sample: blood. These TCRs come from a woman in her 40s in good health.

This clonotype has ten or more counts. This chain joins TRBV7-2 and TRBJ1-2; D remains unclear. Germline V lookup: CDR1 SGHTA, CDR2 FQGNSA. The CDR3 totals 12 residues. The V and J ends lost 2 bases and 7 bases respectively, with 8 bases between them. Here the CDR3 reads CASSLTGSGYTF. CDR3 DNA: TGTGCCAGCAGCTTAACCGGGAGTGGCTACACCTTC.

This clonotype was observed a handful of times. J is TRBJ1-6 and V is TRBV7-4; unclear D gene. V was cut by 4 bases and J by 10 bases, with 14 bases left in between. The CDR3 has 14 residues. Germline V lookup: CDR1 SGHVT, CDR2 SQSDAQ. The DNA for the CDR3 is TGTGCCAGCAGCTATCATAAAAAAGGCTCACCCCTCCACTTT. Translating it yields CASSYHKKGSPLHF.

In its sample, this clonotype was seen a few times. The J gene is TRBJ1-1, the V gene TRBV4-1; 7 bases match TRBD1. Trimming cost V 0 bases and J 11 bases; bases outside gene matches: 3. Germline loops: CDR1 MGHRA, CDR2 YSYEKL. CDR3 length: 12 residues. The CDR3 sequence: CASSQDNRGAFF. The CDR3 bases are TGCGCCAGCAGCCAAGATAACAGGGGCGCTTTCTTT.

The chain employs TRBV7-9 and TRBJ1-2; 9 bases match TRBD1. Germline values: CDR1 SEHNR, CDR2 FQNEAQ (reference sequence). CDR3 size: 13 residues. Trimming cost V 3 bases and J 7 bases; bases outside gene matches: 3. CDR3 loop: CASSFPGQGGYTF. The CDR3 DNA follows: TGTGCCAGCAGCTTCCCGGGACAGGGTGGCTACACCTTC.

J is TRBJ1-2 and V is TRBV27, with TRBD1 matching 7 bases. Germline V gene lookup returns CDR1 MNHEY and CDR2 SMNVEV (reference sequence). This CDR3 spans 11 amino acids. V lost 10 bases, J lost 8 bases, and 7 bases stayed unmatched. The CDR3 DNA reads TGTGCCACCGAGGGGGCGACGGGCTACACCTTC. It yields the protein CATEGATGYTF.

The rearrangement uses TRBV12-3 or TRBV12-4 and TRBJ1-1, with a possible D match to TRBD1 (6 bases). V gave up 10 bases and J gave up 0 bases, with 12 bases separating them. The CDR3 sequence is 13 residues long. In DNA, the CDR3 is TGTGCCACGTTCCAGGGGTTGAACACTGAAGCTTTCTTT. Its translation is CATFQGLNTEAFF.

This rearrangement joins TRBV6-2 or TRBV6-3 to TRBJ1-1; D gene ambiguous. Germline CDR1 reads MNHEY; CDR2 reads SVGEGT. The V end lost 4 bases, the J end lost 1 base, and 13 bases lay between the germline ends. The CDR3 has 15 amino acids. The CDR3 loop reads CASSSSRHKNTEAFF. The CDR3 bases are TGTGCCAGCAGTTCCTCGCGTCACAAGAACACTGAAGCTTTCTTT.

Only a few counts were recorded for this clonotype. V is TRBV24-1 and J is TRBJ2-1; a weak D match, TRBD1 (6 bases). Germline assignment: CDR1 KGHDR and CDR2 SFDVKD. The ends were cut back, 4 bases at V and 1 base at J, with 16 bases in the middle. This CDR3 comprises 17 residues. The CDR3 DNA follows: TGTGCCACCAGTGACTCAGGGGAGAGTAGGTCCTACAATGAGCAGTTCTTC. Translation gives CATSDSGESRSYNEQFF.

The V call is TRBV15, the J call TRBJ1-2; D possibly corresponds to TRBD1 (5 bases). Germline V gene sequence: CDR1 LNHNV, CDR2 YYDKDF (reference sequence). Trimming removed 3 bases at V and 4 bases at J, with 15 bases between. The CDR3 is 15 amino acids. The CDR3 DNA sequence: TGTGCCACCAGCAGTGAACCGGGACTACCCTATGGCTACACCTTC. Amino acid sequence: CATSSEPGLPYGYTF.

The chain recombines TRBV7-2 with TRBJ2-3; TRBD2 agrees at 13 bases. The ends lost 5 bases at V and 0 bases at J; junction bases unmatched: 11. CDR3 length: 19 residues. From germline, CDR1 is SGHTA and CDR2 FQGNSA. The CDR3 nucleotides are TGTGCCAGCAGCCCTCCTCCGGGACTAGCGGGGTGGAGCACAGATACGCAGTATTTT. Translating it yields CASSPPPGLAGWSTDTQYF.